This T cell receptor beta chain derives from a study of cytomegalovirus exposure and HLA in healthy donors. Findings and limits, study-wide: Some public TCRs appeared in many individuals, while most sequences were rare. In vitro work confirmed that a few CMV-associated chains recognize CMV antigens.

The method was immunoSEQ multiplex PCR; TCRdb's version includes in-frame clones alone and lacks a portion of them. The sample has some 110,000 clones, more than 85% seen once. On this clone: Its specificity is not known.

Germline loops: CDR1 SGHAT, CDR2 FQNNGV. The CDR3 has 17 residues. The V and J ends lost 4 bases and 3 bases respectively, with 21 bases between them. This receptor was identified in a man aged 18 to 29 in good health and CMV-seropositive. This chain connects TRBV11-2 to TRBJ1-1; maybe TRBD1 (5 bases). The sequenced material came from PBMCs. The CDR3 region is CASSSLGMYRGYTEAFF. The DNA for the CDR3 is TGTGCCAGCAGCTCCCTAGGGATGTACCGGGGGTACACTGAAGCTTTCTTT.